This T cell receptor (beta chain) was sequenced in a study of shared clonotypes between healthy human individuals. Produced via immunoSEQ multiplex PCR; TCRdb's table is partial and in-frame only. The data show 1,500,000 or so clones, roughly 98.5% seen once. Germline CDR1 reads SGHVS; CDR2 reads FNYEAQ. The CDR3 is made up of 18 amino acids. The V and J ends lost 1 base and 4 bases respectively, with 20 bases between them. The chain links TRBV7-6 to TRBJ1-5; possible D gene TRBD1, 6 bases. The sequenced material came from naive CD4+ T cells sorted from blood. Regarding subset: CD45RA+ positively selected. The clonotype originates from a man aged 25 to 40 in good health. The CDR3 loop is CASSLGRGRGAQNQPQHF. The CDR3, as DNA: TGTGCCAGCAGCTTAGGGAGGGGGAGGGGAGCCCAAAATCAGCCCCAGCATTTT.